Following are 11 T cell receptor beta chains from one sample sequenced in a study of T cell responses to AZD1222 COVID-19 vaccine. Data came from immunoSEQ multiplex PCR; TCRdb stores just in-frame clones and leaves some out. The sample contains about 150,000 clones, roughly nine tenths of which appear only once. Sequences were derived from peripheral blood, sampled 28 days after the second AZD1222 dose. These receptors all stem from an adult who received the AZD1222 COVID-19 vaccine.

The rearrangement joins TRBV19 to TRBJ1-5; 11 bases fit TRBD1. CDR3 size: 15 residues. In germline, CDR1 is LNHDA, CDR2 SQIVND (reference sequence). Losses at the gene ends were 4 bases for V and 6 bases for J; bases not matched to a gene: 5. DNA for the CDR3: TGTGCCAGTAGTACTGGGACAGGGGGAGGTCAGCCCCAGCATTTT. Encoded protein: CASSTGTGGGQPQHF.

The chain combines TRBV19 with TRBJ1-1; D is undetermined. Trimming stripped 5 bases from V and 1 base from J, with 11 bases between. This CDR3 is built from 14 residues. The germline CDR1 and CDR2 sequences are LNHDA and SQIVND (reference sequence). The CDR3 nucleotides read TGTGCCAGTAGTCCCTGGACGCAGAACACTGAAGCTTTCTTT. This codes for CASSPWTQNTEAFF.

The rearrangement uses TRBV6-5 and TRBJ1-2; TRBD1 matches 9 bases. CDR3 size: 13 residues. The V gene's germline CDR1 is MNHEY and CDR2 SVGAGI. The V segment lost 5 bases and the J segment 7 bases; nucleotides outside the gene matches: 5. In DNA form, the CDR3 reads TGTGCCAGCAGTCCTCGGGACAGGGCTGGCTACACCTTC. It is translated as CASSPRDRAGYTF.

This chain joins TRBV7-3 and TRBJ2-1; 9 nucleotides match TRBD1. The CDR3 consists of 15 residues. V dropped 5 bases and J dropped 5; count of bases not matched to a gene: 7. Per germline, CDR1 SGHTA and CDR2 FQGTGA. The CDR3 protein is CASSVSGTGNNEQFF. The CDR3 DNA follows: TGTGCCAGCAGCGTATCCGGGACAGGGAACAATGAGCAGTTCTTC.

In its sample, this clone was seen once. The V call is TRBV6-2 or TRBV6-3, the J call TRBJ1-5, with 7 positions matching TRBD1. The junction had 11 bases not matched to a gene; V was cut back by 4 bases and J by 2 bases. The CDR3 runs to 17 residues. Germline V gene lookup returns CDR1 MNHEY and CDR2 SVGEGT. The CDR3 protein is CASSWDSWVGGNQPQHF. The CDR3 nucleotides read TGTGCCAGCAGTTGGGACAGTTGGGTCGGTGGCAATCAGCCCCAGCATTTT.

CDR3 in DNA: TGCGCCAGCCAACTGGTGGATGAGCAGTTCTTC. This encodes CASQLVDEQFF. J is TRBJ2-1 and V is TRBV5-1; unclear D gene. This CDR3 has 11 amino acids. Trimming took 7 bases from V and 8 from J, leaving 10 bases between them. Per germline, CDR1 SGHRS and CDR2 YFSETQ.

V usage is TRBV7-8 and J usage is TRBJ1-2; tentative D call: TRBD1 (6 bases). Germline V gene data show CDR1 as SGHVS and CDR2 as FQNEAQ. The CDR3 contains 17 residues. Deletions cut 5 bases from V and 8 bases from J, with 27 bases between. CDR3 protein: CASSLRDTSHFALGYTF. In DNA, the CDR3 is TGTGCCAGCAGCCTTAGGGACACCTCTCATTTCGCTTTGGGCTACACCTTC.

The chain carries TRBV28 and TRBJ1-2; no firm D call. The CDR3 runs 13 residues. Trimming took off 5 bases at V and 4 bases at J, with 11 bases between the two ends. Germline V gene lookup returns CDR1 MDHEN and CDR2 SYDVKM. The CDR3: CASSHTDFYGYTF. CDR3 sequence (DNA): TGTGCCAGCAGTCACACGGATTTCTATGGCTACACCTTC.

V gene TRBV27 combines with J gene TRBJ2-1, with 11 bases matching TRBD2. The CDR3 extends over 14 amino acids. Trimming took 6 bases from V and 9 from J; bases not matched to a gene: 7. Per germline, CDR1 MNHEY and CDR2 SMNVEV (reference sequence). DNA of the CDR3: TGTGCCAGCAGGTTAGCGGGAGGGCCAGGTGAGCAGTTCTTC. Translation gives CASRLAGGPGEQFF.

The chain has TRBV10-1 and TRBJ2-2, with D maybe TRBD2 (6 bases). CDR1 and CDR2 (germline): WNHNN, SYGVQD (reference sequence). The V gene lost 3 bases and the J gene lost 1 base, with 12 bases spanning the gap. The CDR3 loop spans 16 amino acids. The CDR3 nucleotides read TGCGCCAGCAGTGAAGTCGCGGGGCTGAACACCGGGGAGCTGTTTTTT. Protein sequence: CASSEVAGLNTGELFF.

This rearrangement joins TRBV6-1 to TRBJ1-1; 7 nucleotides line up with TRBD1. V lost 2 bases and J lost 7; bases outside the gene matches: 10. In germline, CDR1 is MNHNS, CDR2 SASEGT. CDR3 length: 15 residues. CDR3 bases: TGTGCCAGCAGTGAATTAGGAGGGGGCGCGGATGAAGCTTTCTTT. Its translation is CASSELGGGADEAFF.